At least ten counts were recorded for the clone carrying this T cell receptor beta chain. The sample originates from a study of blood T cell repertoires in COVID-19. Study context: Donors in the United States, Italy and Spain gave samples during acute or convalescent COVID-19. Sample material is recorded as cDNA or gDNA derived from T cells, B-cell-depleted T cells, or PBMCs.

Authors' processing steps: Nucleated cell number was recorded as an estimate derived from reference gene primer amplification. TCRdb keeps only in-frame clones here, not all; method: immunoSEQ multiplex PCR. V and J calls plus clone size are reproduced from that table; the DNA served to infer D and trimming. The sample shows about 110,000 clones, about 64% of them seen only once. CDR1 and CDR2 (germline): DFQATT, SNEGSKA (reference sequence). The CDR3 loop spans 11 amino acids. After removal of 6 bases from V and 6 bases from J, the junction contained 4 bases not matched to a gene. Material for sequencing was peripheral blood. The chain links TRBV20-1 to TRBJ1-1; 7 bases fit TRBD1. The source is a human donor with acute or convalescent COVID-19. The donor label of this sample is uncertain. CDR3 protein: CSATGVPEAFF. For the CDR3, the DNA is TGCAGTGCAACAGGGGTGCCTGAAGCTTTCTTT.